What follows are 17 T cell receptor beta chains derived from one specimen sequenced in a study of T cells in localized non-small cell lung cancer. Sequencing was performed with immunoSEQ multiplex PCR; in TCRdb, only in-frame clones are kept and a portion is missing. The top ten hold roughly 14% of the sample, which has some 1,400 clones, roughly 27% seen once. The material sequenced was normal lung tissue next to the tumor, taken before any cancer treatment. The origin of the receptors is a man aged 40-75 years with stage III squamous cell lung carcinoma.

The V and J genes are TRBV19 and TRBJ1-2; D not resolved. V gave up 7 bases and J gave up 7 bases, with 13 bases separating them. This CDR3 comprises 12 residues. CDR1 LNHDA and CDR2 SQIVND come from the germline V gene (reference sequence). In nucleotides, the CDR3 is TGTGCCAGTAAAATAGGGTTGGCTGGCTACACCTTC. Protein: CASKIGLAGYTF.

In this sample, this clone turned up a few times. The chain uses TRBV19 and TRBJ2-3; TRBD1 agrees at 7 bases. V dropped 11 bases and J dropped 2; count of bases not matched to a gene: 10. The CDR3 extends over 14 amino acids. CDR1 LNHDA and CDR2 SQIVND come from the germline V gene (reference sequence). The chain's CDR3 is CACKTGKPTDTQYF. The CDR3 DNA reads as TGTGCCTGCAAGACAGGGAAACCCACAGATACGCAGTATTTT.

This clone was counted a few times. The chain combines TRBV14 with TRBJ1-3; 8 bases are a match to TRBD1. CDR3 length: 15 residues. CDR1 is SGHDN, CDR2 FVKESK, per germline. With V trimmed by 3 bases and J by 2 bases, 3 bases remained unmatched. The CDR3 reads CASSQETGAGNTIYF. Here the CDR3 DNA reads TGTGCCAGCAGCCAGGAGACAGGGGCTGGAAACACCATATATTTT.

This chain uses TRBV10-2 with TRBJ2-1, with a weak D call TRBD2 (5 bases). V was clipped by 3 bases and J by 8 bases, with 14 bases between them. The CDR3 loop spans 14 amino acids. Per the germline V gene, CDR1 is WSHSY and CDR2 is SAAADI. The CDR3 DNA follows: TGCGCCAGCAGTGATGTTATGGCGGGCGATGAGCAGTTCTTC. Its protein is CASSDVMAGDEQFF.

This clone has just a few counts. The rearrangement links TRBV19 to TRBJ2-7; tentative D call: TRBD2 (6 bases). The CDR3 has 14 residues. V was shortened by 1 base and J by 6 bases, with 13 bases between the two germline ends. Germline V lookup: CDR1 LNHDA, CDR2 SQIVND (reference sequence). The CDR3 bases are TGTGCCAGTAGTATAGCGGGGGAGATCTCCGAGCAGTACTTC. Translating gives CASSIAGEISEQYF.

This clone is medium-sized by share. V gene TRBV7-2 combines with J gene TRBJ1-1; TRBD1 matches at 8 bases. Germline V gene lookup returns CDR1 SGHTA and CDR2 FQGNSA. The CDR3 sequence is 13 residues long. Trimming removed 4 bases from V and 8 bases from J; junction bases left unmatched: 6. The CDR3 nucleotides are TGTGCCAGCAGCTCCAAGGACAGGGAAGAAGCTTTCTTT. It translates to CASSSKDREEAFF. Full variable domain (missing parts from reference TRBV7-2 and TRBJ1-1): GAGVSQSPSNKVTEKGKDVELRCDPISGHTALYWYRQSLGQGLEFLIYFQGNSAPDKSGLPSDRFSAERTGGSVSTLTIQRTQQEDSAVYLCASSSKDREEAFFGQGTRLTVV.

The sample holds a few counts of this clone. The chain joins TRBV19 to TRBJ2-7; D unclear. This CDR3 spans 15 amino acids. Trimming took 3 bases from V and 4 from J, leaving 16 bases between them. The germline gives CDR1 LNHDA, CDR2 SQIVND (reference sequence). CDR3 in amino acids: CASSMADPGAYEQYF. The CDR3 nucleotides read TGTGCCAGTAGTATGGCAGATCCCGGAGCGTACGAGCAGTACTTC.

This clone is labeled as medium-sized (0.01 to 0.1%). This chain joins TRBV6-8 and TRBJ2-2, with 7 bases identical to TRBD1. The germline V gene encodes CDR1 MNHGY and CDR2 SAAAGT. This CDR3 comprises 18 residues. With V trimmed by 6 bases and J by 1 base, 14 bases remained unmatched. This CDR3 is CASRHYQSGTENTGELFF. The CDR3 coding sequence is TGTGCCAGCAGGCACTACCAATCCGGGACAGAGAACACCGGGGAGCTGTTTTTT.

This rearrangement joins TRBV9 to TRBJ2-1; the D call may be TRBD1 or TRBD2 (6 bases each). CDR1 SGDLS and CDR2 YYNGEE come from the germline V gene. V shed 5 bases and J shed 0 bases, with 15 bases lying between them. The CDR3 is 16 residues long. CDR3 bases: TGTGCCAGCAGTGAAGGTCGGGGGCCCTCCTACAATGAGCAGTTCTTC. This translates into CASSEGRGPSYNEQFF.

This chain joins TRBV1 and TRBJ2-3; the table's D call of TRBD2 was not tested on the DNA. TRBV1 is a known pseudogene. The CDR3 is made up of 16 amino acids. The CDR3 nucleotides are TGCGCCAGCAGCCAAGATCGGGACTCTAGCACAGATACGCAGTATTTT. Translating gives CASSQDRDSSTDTQYF.

This clone was counted a few times. The CDR3 nucleotides read TGTGCCAGCAGTGCCGGAGGAGGGTTCGAAGAGACCCAGTACTTC. Protein product: CASSAGGGFEETQYF. The chain couples TRBV25-1 to TRBJ2-5; TRBD2 is a possible D gene (6 bases). Trimming removed 4 bases at V and 3 bases at J, with 15 bases between. This CDR3 has 15 amino acids. CDR1 and CDR2 from the germline V gene are MGHDK and SYGVNS.

This clone was detected a few times. The V and J genes are TRBV18 and TRBJ1-3; D is undetermined. CDR1 is KGHSH, CDR2 LQKENI, per germline. The ends were cut back, 0 bases at V and 0 bases at J, with 12 bases in the middle. The CDR3 runs 17 residues. DNA of the CDR3: TGTGCCAGCTCACCACCCGGCAGGTCTATCTCTGGAAACACCATATATTTT. Protein: CASSPPGRSISGNTIYF.

The chain's CDR3 is CASTLPPWNEQFF. CDR3 coding DNA: TGTGCCAGCACCCTACCCCCGTGGAATGAGCAGTTCTTC. The chain has TRBV6-8 and TRBJ2-1; no firm D call. V was pared by 7 bases and J by 7 bases, with 14 bases between. Germline lookup yields CDR1 MNHGY and CDR2 SAAAGT. This CDR3 region has 13 residues.

The J gene is TRBJ1-5, the V gene TRBV6-8; 7 bases align to TRBD1. The CDR3 sequence is 14 residues long. V dropped 6 bases and J dropped 4; count of bases not matched to a gene: 6. Germline lookup yields CDR1 MNHGY and CDR2 SAAAGT. The CDR3 bases are TGTGCCAGCAGGAAGACAGGGCGAAATCAGCCCCAGCATTTT. It specifies CASRKTGRNQPQHF.

By sample fraction, this clone is medium-sized. This chain joins TRBV6-8 and TRBJ1-2; 12 bases fit TRBD1. This CDR3 is built from 14 residues. Trimming took 8 bases from V and 5 from J; bases not matched to a gene: 6. CDR1 MNHGY and CDR2 SAAAGT come from the germline V gene. CDR3 protein: CASGGTGGDYGYTF. In nucleotides, the CDR3 is TGTGCCAGCGGGGGGACAGGGGGCGATTATGGCTACACCTTC.

A few counts support this clone. The chain couples TRBV6-8 to TRBJ2-5; 12 bases match TRBD2. The CDR3 length is 15 residues. Germline V gene data show CDR1 as MNHGY and CDR2 as SAAAGT. The V gene end was trimmed by 6 bases and the J gene end by 1 base; junction bases not matched to a gene: 3. The CDR3 sequence is CASRTGLAGQETQYF. Here the CDR3 DNA reads TGTGCCAGCAGGACGGGACTAGCGGGCCAAGAGACCCAGTACTTC.

The chain has TRBV11-3 and TRBJ2-2; D is perhaps TRBD2 (6 bases). This CDR3 has 14 amino acids. Germline V CDR1 and CDR2: SGHNT, YENEEA. The V and J ends lost 1 base and 6 bases respectively, with 9 bases between them. Written as DNA, the CDR3 is TGTGCCAGCAGCTTAGGACTAGTCCCCGGGGAGCTGTTTTTT. Amino acids: CASSLGLVPGELFF. The variable domain in full, with the rest retrieved from reference TRBV11-3 and TRBJ2-2, is EAGVVQSPRYKIIEKKQPVAFWCNPISGHNTLYWYLQNLGQGPELLIRYENEEAVDDSQLPKDRFSAERLKGVDSTLKIQPAELGDSAVYLCASSLGLVPGELFFGEGSRLTVL.